This TCR beta chain was observed in a study of Graves' ophthalmopathy and Graves' hyperthyroidism. Points from the study as a whole: Using 13 signatures, a model distinguished ophthalmopathy from stable hyperthyroidism, reaching 87.88% sensitivity and over 65% specificity. Ophthalmopathy progression prediction by the model yielded a sensitivity of roughly 67% and a specificity of about 72%. Most thyroid clonotypes with frequency above 0.001 were detected in blood too.

Amplifying from RNA transcripts, the study obtained TCR beta CDR3 regions. HTBI primers were used in a first-round RT-PCR, which preceded a second-round multiplex PCR. One entry per CDR3 protein, called by TCRdb with MiXCR from the multiplex PCR reads. The table includes about 390,000 distinct CDR3 sequences, roughly a sixth detected once. This clonotype has at least ten counts. Its antigen is not identified. The CDR3 runs to 15 residues. Trimming cost V 2 bases and J 4 bases; bases outside gene matches: 9. CDR1 is DFQATT and CDR2 is SNEGSKA in the germline V gene (reference sequence). The sequencing sample was made of peripheral blood. This chain joins TRBV20-1 and TRBJ2-5, with 8 nucleotides matching TRBD2. This receptor was obtained from an adult woman with stable Graves' hyperthyroidism. The CDR3 sequence: CSARPKAGAGETQYF. CDR3 DNA: TGCAGTGCTAGACCGAAAGCGGGAGCGGGAGAGACCCAGTACTTC.